One and the same sample provided the 18 T cell receptor beta chains below, sequenced in a study of graft-versus-host responses after intestinal transplantation (dated by TCRdb to the early 2020s). The protocol used for the library was the immunoSEQ multiplex PCR assay. TCRdb limited this immuneACCESS table to in-frame rearrangements with V and J called. A share of clones is missing; checked studies link under half to unresolved V genes, and the rest is unexplained. Within this sample are fewer than 11,000 clones, with 80% to 95% of them counted one time only. The leading ten clones occupy 4.5% to 5.5% of the sample. The source material was PBMCs, sampled 68 days after transplant. The receptors shown here come from a human patient who received an intestinal transplant, so some T cells may come from the graft donor.

Concerning this clone: The junction departs from the called germline gene at one end, perhaps through a read error. V gene TRBV28 combines with J gene TRBJ1-6; D is ambiguous. CDR1 is MDHEN, CDR2 SYDVKM, per germline. The CDR3 consists of 15 residues. CDR3 sequence reads: CAGSFRTGNNSPLHF. As DNA, the CDR3 is TGTGCCGGCAGTTTCCGGACGGGGAATAATTCACCCCTCCACTTT.

The rearrangement uses TRBV10-2 and TRBJ2-3, with 11 bases identical to TRBD2. V lost 6 bases and J lost 0; bases outside the gene matches: 8. From germline, CDR1 is WSHSY and CDR2 SAAADI. This CDR3 has 17 amino acids. The CDR3 loop reads CASRPGTSGTSTDTQYF. CDR3 DNA sequence: TGCGCCAGCAGACCCGGGACTAGCGGAACTAGCACAGATACGCAGTATTTT.

V gene TRBV28 combines with J gene TRBJ2-1; 13 nucleotides align to TRBD2. Germline lookup yields CDR1 MDHEN and CDR2 SYDVKM. CDR3 length equals 19 residues. V gave up 8 bases and J gave up 2 bases; unmatched junction bases: 15. The CDR3 nucleotides are TGTGCCAGCCCCCTCGGGACTAGCGGGATATGGCTGGCCTACAATGAGCAGTTCTTC. Its protein product is CASPLGTSGIWLAYNEQFF.

The V and J genes are TRBV5-8 and TRBJ2-7; 13 nucleotides align to TRBD2. Trimming removed 4 bases from V and 2 bases from J; junction bases left unmatched: 18. Germline V gene lookup returns CDR1 SGHTS and CDR2 YDEGEE. The CDR3 covers 20 residues. The CDR3 loop reads CASSRRAGTSGTKTPYEQYF. In DNA form, the CDR3 reads TGTGCCAGCAGCCGAAGAGCCGGGACTAGCGGGACCAAAACACCCTACGAGCAGTACTTC. The full variable domain, its missing parts supplied by reference TRBV5-8 and TRBJ2-7, is EAGVTQSPTHLIKTRGQQATLRCSPISGHTSVYWYQQALGLGLQFLLWYDEGEERNRGNFPPRFSGRQFPNYSSELNVNALELEDSALYLCASSRRAGTSGTKTPYEQYFGPGTRLTVT.

To note about this clone: One end of the junction fails to match germline, which may point to a read error. This chain joins TRBV7-7 and TRBJ1-2; no clear D gene. This CDR3 is 14 amino acids long. The germline gives CDR1 SSHAT, CDR2 FNYEAQ (reference sequence). CDR3 in DNA: TGTGCTAGCAGCTTATACGCCCCCGGGTATGGCTACACCTTC. This gives the protein CASSLYAPGYGYTF. Filled out from reference TRBV7-7 and TRBJ1-2, the complete variable domain reads GAGVSQSPRYKVTKRGQDVTLRCDPISSHATLYWYQQALGQGPEFLTYFNYEAQPDKSGLPSDRFSAERPEGSISTLTIQRTEQRDSAMYRCASSLYAPGYGYTFGSGTRLTVV.

The CDR3 region is CATSSDLRVGENYGYTF. CDR3 coding DNA: TGTGCCACCAGCAGTGACTTGAGAGTGGGGGAGAACTATGGCTACACCTTC. This chain links TRBV15 with TRBJ1-2; D might be TRBD1 (5 bases). Germline V gene sequence: CDR1 LNHNV, CDR2 YYDKDF (reference sequence). Between the trimmed V and J ends, which lost 3 bases and 2 bases, there was a span of 19 bases. The CDR3 has 17 amino acids.

In its sample, this clone was seen a few times. The rearrangement joins TRBV5-5 to TRBJ2-7; 10 nucleotides agree with TRBD1. The CDR3 contains 14 residues. Germline-derived CDR1 and CDR2 are SGHKS and YYEKEE (reference sequence). V dropped 4 bases and J dropped 2; count of bases not matched to a gene: 3. CDR3 coding DNA: TGTGCCAGCAGCCCTGGGACAGGGGCCTACGAGCAGTACTTC. Encoded protein: CASSPGTGAYEQYF. Full variable domain (outside the CDR3, taken from reference TRBV5-5 and TRBJ2-7): DAGVTQSPTHLIKTRGQQVTLRCSPISGHKSVSWYQQVLGQGPQFIFQYYEKEERGRGNFPDRFSARQFPNYSSELNVNALLLGDSALYLCASSPGTGAYEQYFGPGTRLTVT.

The rearrangement joins TRBV28 to TRBJ2-5; D is undetermined. From germline, CDR1 is MDHEN and CDR2 SYDVKM. Trimming took off 5 bases at V and 2 bases at J, with 15 bases between the two ends. The CDR3 is 15 amino acids. CDR3 region: CASSGSPDGQETQYF. The CDR3 DNA follows: TGTGCCAGCAGTGGGTCTCCCGACGGGCAAGAGACCCAGTACTTC.

This chain joins TRBV21-1 and TRBJ1-2; the table assigns TRBD1, which was not confirmed against the DNA. TRBV21-1 corresponds to a pseudogene. The CDR3 is 14 amino acids. CDR3 in amino acids: CASSKRGRGFGYTF. CDR3 DNA: TGTGCCAGCAGCAAAAGGGGCAGGGGGTTTGGCTACACCTTC.

The table lists this clone with a few counts. The CDR3 here is CASSLRGGVDEQFF. CDR3 coding DNA: TGTGCCAGCAGCCTTAGGGGGGGAGTCGATGAGCAGTTCTTC. The V gene is TRBV7-3, the J gene TRBJ2-1; D possibly corresponds to TRBD2 (7 bases). Trimming shortened V by 5 bases and J by 8 bases, and 16 bases separated the two germline ends. This CDR3 is 14 amino acids long. Looked up from germline, CDR1 is SGHTA and CDR2 is FQGTGA.

V gene TRBV28 combines with J gene TRBJ2-5; D possibly corresponds to TRBD1 (6 bases). Deletions cut 4 bases from V and 3 bases from J, with 9 bases between. The CDR3 runs 13 residues. CDR1 MDHEN and CDR2 SYDVKM come from the germline V gene. For the CDR3, the DNA is TGTGCCAGCAGTTCCCCAGGGGAAGAGACCCAGTACTTC. Encoded protein: CASSSPGEETQYF. Complete variable domain (other parts from reference TRBV28 and TRBJ2-5): DVKVTQSSRYLVKRTGEKVFLECVQDMDHENMFWYRQDPGLGLRLIYFSYDVKMKEKGDIPEGYSVSREKKERFSLILESASTNQTSMYLCASSSPGEETQYFGPGTRLLVL.

This CDR3 is CASNPTQGREIWNNEQFF. CDR3 nucleotide sequence: TGTGCCAGCAACCCCACCCAGGGGCGGGAGATTTGGAACAATGAGCAGTTCTTC. The V gene is TRBV7-9, the J gene TRBJ2-1; maybe TRBD2 (7 bases). V lost 7 bases to trimming and J lost 5 bases, with 27 bases between them. Per the germline V gene, CDR1 is SEHNR and CDR2 is FQNEAQ (reference sequence). The CDR3 is 18 residues long.

This sequence joins TRBV28 and TRBJ2-7; possible D gene TRBD2, 5 bases. This CDR3 comprises 16 residues. Germline V gene sequence: CDR1 MDHEN, CDR2 SYDVKM. V lost 5 bases, J lost 2 bases, and 19 bases lay in between. CDR3 residues: CASSDLAARSPYEQYF. CDR3 coding DNA: TGTGCCAGCAGTGACCTAGCCGCCCGTTCCCCCTACGAGCAGTACTTC.

This clone has only a few counts. CDR3 DNA: TGCGCCAGCAGCCTCTATACCAGACTAGGCCTCGTGATTGAGCAGTTCTTC. Its translation: CASSLYTRLGLVIEQFF. V is TRBV4-1 and J is TRBJ2-1; perhaps TRBD2 as D (6 bases). With 4 bases removed from V and 9 bases from J, the gap between germline ends came to 25 bases. CDR1 is MGHRA and CDR2 is YSYEKL in the germline V gene. The CDR3 loop spans 17 amino acids.

In nucleotides, the CDR3 is TGTGCCACCAGCAGAGAGGTCGTTAACTATGGCTACACCTTC. Amino acids: CATSREVVNYGYTF. This chain joins TRBV15 and TRBJ1-2; D gene unclear. Germline values: CDR1 LNHNV, CDR2 YYDKDF (reference sequence). The CDR3 has 14 amino acids. V lost 0 bases and J lost 1, with 6 bases in between.

The genes are TRBV27 and TRBJ1-1; D not certain. The CDR3 loop spans 13 amino acids. V was pared by 7 bases and J by 0 bases, with 9 bases between. Per germline, CDR1 MNHEY and CDR2 SMNVEV (reference sequence). The CDR3 nucleotides are TGTGCCAGCACCAAAACTATGAACACTGAAGCTTTCTTT. Encoded protein: CASTKTMNTEAFF.

This clone has just one count. The gene calls are TRBV11-2 and TRBJ1-2; 8 nucleotides match TRBD1. With 1 base clipped from V and 5 bases from J, the junction kept 9 bases outside the gene matches. Per the germline V gene, CDR1 is SGHAT and CDR2 is FQNNGV. The CDR3 contains 16 residues. This CDR3 reads CASSLVEGQGGYGYTF. The CDR3 nucleotides are TGTGCCAGCAGCTTAGTAGAAGGACAGGGAGGTTATGGCTACACCTTC.

In DNA, the CDR3 is TGCGCCAGCAGCCCCCGGGACAGAGTCTACGAGCAGTACTTC. It codes for CASSPRDRVYEQYF. The chain carries TRBV5-1 and TRBJ2-7; TRBD1 matches at 7 bases. This CDR3 has 14 residues. J lost 3 bases, V lost 4 bases, and 7 bases had no gene match. From germline, CDR1 is SGHRS and CDR2 YFSETQ.